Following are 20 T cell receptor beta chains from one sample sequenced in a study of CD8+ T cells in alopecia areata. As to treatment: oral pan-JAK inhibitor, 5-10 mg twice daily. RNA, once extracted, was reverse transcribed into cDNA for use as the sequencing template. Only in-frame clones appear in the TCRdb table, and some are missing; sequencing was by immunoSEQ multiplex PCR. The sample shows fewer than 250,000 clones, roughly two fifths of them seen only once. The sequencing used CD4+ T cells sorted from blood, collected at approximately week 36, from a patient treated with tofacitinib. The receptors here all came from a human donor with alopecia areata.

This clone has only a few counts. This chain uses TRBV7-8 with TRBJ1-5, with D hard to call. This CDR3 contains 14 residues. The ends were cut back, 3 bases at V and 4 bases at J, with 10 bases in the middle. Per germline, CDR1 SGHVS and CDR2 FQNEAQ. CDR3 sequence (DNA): TGTGCCAGCAGCTTTAAAGAAGGAAATCAGCCCCAGCATTTT. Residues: CASSFKEGNQPQHF.

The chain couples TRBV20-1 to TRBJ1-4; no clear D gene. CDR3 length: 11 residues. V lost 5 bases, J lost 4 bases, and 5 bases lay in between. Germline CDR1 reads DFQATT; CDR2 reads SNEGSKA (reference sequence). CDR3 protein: CSALINEKLFF. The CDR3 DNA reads TGCAGTGCTCTGATTAATGAAAAACTGTTTTTT.

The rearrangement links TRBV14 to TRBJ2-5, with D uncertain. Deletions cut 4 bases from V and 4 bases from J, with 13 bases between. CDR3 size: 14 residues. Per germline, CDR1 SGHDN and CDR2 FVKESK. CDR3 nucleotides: TGTGCCAGCAGCCCCTTCAGATCGGGAGAGACCCAGTACTTC. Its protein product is CASSPFRSGETQYF.

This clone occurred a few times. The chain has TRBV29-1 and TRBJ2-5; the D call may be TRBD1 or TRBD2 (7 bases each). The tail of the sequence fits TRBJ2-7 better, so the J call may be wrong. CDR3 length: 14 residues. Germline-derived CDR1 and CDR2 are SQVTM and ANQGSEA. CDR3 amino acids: CSGIQGRGPYEQYF. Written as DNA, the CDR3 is TGCAGCGGAATACAGGGGCGGGGGCCCTACGAGCAGTACTTC.

Here the CDR3 DNA reads TGTGCCAGCAGCTTAGCGGACAGGTTGTCCTACAATGAGCAGTTCTTC. Its translation: CASSLADRLSYNEQFF. V gene TRBV7-9 combines with J gene TRBJ2-1; 7 positions match TRBD1. Unmatched junction bases numbered 3, after V lost 0 bases and J lost 1 base. Germline assignment: CDR1 SEHNR and CDR2 FQNEAQ (reference sequence). CDR3 length equals 16 residues. The whole variable domain, filled in from reference TRBV7-9 and TRBJ2-1, reads DTGVSQNPRHKITKRGQNVTFRCDPISEHNRLYWYRQTLGQGPEFLTYFQNEAQLEKSRLLSDRFSAERPKGSFSTLEIQRTEQGDSAMYLCASSLADRLSYNEQFFGPGTRLTVL.

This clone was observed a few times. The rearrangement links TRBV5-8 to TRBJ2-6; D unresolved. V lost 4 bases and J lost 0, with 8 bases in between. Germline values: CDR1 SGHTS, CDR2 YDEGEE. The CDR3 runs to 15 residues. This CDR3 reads CASSRLGSGANVLTF. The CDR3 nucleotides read TGTGCCAGCAGCCGTTTGGGCTCTGGGGCCAACGTCCTGACTTTC.

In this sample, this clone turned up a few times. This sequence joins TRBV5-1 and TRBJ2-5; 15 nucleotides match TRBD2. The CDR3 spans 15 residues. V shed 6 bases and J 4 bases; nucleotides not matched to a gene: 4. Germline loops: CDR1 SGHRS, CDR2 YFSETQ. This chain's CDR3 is CASKGLAGGGETQYF. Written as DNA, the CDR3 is TGCGCCAGCAAGGGACTAGCGGGAGGTGGAGAGACCCAGTACTTC. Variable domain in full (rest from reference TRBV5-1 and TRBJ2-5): KAGVTQTPRYLIKTRGQQVTLSCSPISGHRSVSWYQQTPGQGLQFLFEYFSETQRNKGNFPGRFSGRQFSNSRSEMNVSTLELGDSALYLCASKGLAGGGETQYFGPGTRLLVL.

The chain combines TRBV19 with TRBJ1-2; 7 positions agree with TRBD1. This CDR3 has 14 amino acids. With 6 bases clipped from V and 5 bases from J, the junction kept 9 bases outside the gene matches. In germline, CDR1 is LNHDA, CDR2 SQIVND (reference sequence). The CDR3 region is CASSLGQVWYGYTF. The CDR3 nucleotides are TGTGCCAGTAGCCTCGGACAGGTTTGGTATGGCTACACCTTC.

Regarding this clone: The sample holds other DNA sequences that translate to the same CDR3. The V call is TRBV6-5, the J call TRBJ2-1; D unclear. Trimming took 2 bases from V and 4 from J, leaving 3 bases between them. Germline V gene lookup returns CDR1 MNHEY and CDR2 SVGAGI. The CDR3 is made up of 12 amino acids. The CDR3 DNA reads TGTGCCAGCAGTTACGGATACAATGAGCAGTTCTTC. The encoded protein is CASSYGYNEQFF.

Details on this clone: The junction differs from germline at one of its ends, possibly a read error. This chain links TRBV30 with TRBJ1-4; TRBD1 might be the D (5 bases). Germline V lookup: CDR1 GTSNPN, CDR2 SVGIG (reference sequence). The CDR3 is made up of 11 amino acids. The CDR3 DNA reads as TGTGCCTGGAGTACCGGGACCTACTGGGGGTTT. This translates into CAWSTGTYWGF.

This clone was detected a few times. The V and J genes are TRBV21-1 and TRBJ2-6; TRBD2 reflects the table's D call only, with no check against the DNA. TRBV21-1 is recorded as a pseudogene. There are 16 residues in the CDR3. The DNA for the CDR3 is TGTGCCAGCAGCATACTCGGAGGCTCTGGGGCCAACGTCCTGACTTTC. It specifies CASSILGGSGANVLTF.

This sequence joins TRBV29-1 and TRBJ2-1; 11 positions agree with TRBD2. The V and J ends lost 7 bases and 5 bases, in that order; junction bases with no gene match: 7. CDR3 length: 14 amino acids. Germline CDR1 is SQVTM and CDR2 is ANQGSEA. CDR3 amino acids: CSAALAGAHNEQFF. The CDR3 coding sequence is TGCAGCGCCGCACTAGCGGGGGCACACAATGAGCAGTTCTTC.

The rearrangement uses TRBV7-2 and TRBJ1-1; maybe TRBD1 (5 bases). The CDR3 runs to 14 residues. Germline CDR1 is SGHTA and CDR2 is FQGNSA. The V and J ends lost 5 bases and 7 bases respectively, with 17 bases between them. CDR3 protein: CASSPSGTAYEAFF. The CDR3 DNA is TGTGCCAGCAGCCCATCCGGGACGGCTTATGAAGCTTTCTTT.

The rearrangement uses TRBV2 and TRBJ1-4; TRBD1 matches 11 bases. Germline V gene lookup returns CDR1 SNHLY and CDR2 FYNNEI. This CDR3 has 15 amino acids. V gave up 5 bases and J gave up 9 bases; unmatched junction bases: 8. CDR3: CASSSRTGGAKKLFF. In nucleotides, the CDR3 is TGTGCCAGCAGTTCCCGGACAGGGGGCGCAAAAAAACTGTTTTTT.

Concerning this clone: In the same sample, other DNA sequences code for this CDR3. The CDR3 sequence: CAWSPTGGTEAFF. The CDR3 bases are TGTGCCTGGAGCCCTACAGGGGGAACTGAAGCTTTCTTT. J is TRBJ1-1 and V is TRBV30, with 8 nucleotides matching TRBD1. CDR1 is GTSNPN and CDR2 is SVGIG in the germline V gene (reference sequence). The CDR3 has 13 amino acids. V lost 3 bases and J lost 5; bases outside the gene matches: 5.

The CDR3 region is CASSLSKSGRSYEQYF. DNA of the CDR3: TGTGCCAGCAGTTTATCGAAAAGCGGGAGGAGTTACGAGCAGTACTTC. The chain couples TRBV27 to TRBJ2-7; 9 bases are shared with TRBD2. The CDR3 extends over 16 amino acids. V lost 0 bases, J lost 4 bases, and 7 bases stayed unmatched. Looked up from germline, CDR1 is MNHEY and CDR2 is SMNVEV (reference sequence).

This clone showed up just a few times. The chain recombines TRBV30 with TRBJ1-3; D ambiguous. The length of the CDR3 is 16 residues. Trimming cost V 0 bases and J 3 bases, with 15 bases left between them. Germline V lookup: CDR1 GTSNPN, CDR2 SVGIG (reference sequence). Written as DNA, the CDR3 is TGTGCCTGGAGTGTACAAGCTCGGACCGGTGGAAACACCATATATTTT. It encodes CAWSVQARTGGNTIYF. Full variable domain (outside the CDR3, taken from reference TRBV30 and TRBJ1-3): SQTIHQWPATLVQPVGSPLSLECTVEGTSNPNLYWYRQAAGRGLQLLFYSVGIGQISSEVPQNLSASRPQDRQFILSSKKLLLSDSGFYLCAWSVQARTGGNTIYFGEGSWLTVV.

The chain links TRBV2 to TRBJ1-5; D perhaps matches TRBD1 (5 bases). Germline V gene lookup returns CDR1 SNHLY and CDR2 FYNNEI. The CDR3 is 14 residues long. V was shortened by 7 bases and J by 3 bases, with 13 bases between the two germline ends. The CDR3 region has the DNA TGTGCCAGCACGGGGCAGGCCTACAATCAGCCCCAGCATTTT. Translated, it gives CASTGQAYNQPQHF.

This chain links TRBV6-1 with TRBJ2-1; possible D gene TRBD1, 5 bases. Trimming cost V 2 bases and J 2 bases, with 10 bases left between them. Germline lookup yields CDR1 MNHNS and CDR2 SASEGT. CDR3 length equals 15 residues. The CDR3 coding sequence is TGTGCCAGCAGTGAATGGGCAGGGACCTACAATGAGCAGTTCTTC. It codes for CASSEWAGTYNEQFF.

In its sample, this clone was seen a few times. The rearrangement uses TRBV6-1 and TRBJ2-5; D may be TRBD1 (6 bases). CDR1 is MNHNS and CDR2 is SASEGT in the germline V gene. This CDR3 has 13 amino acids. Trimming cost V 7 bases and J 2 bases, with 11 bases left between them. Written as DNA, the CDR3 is TGTGCCAGCACGTGGACAGCACAAGAGACCCAGTACTTC. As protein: CASTWTAQETQYF.